A selection of T cell receptor beta chains follows, all from one sample in a study of T cell repertoires in cytomegalovirus infection. TCRdb reprocessed the reads with MiXCR, giving one entry per CDR3 protein. The sample contains roughly 300,000 distinct CDR3 sequences, more than 20% of which appear only once. The sequencing input was PBMCs. Receptors were obtained from a human donor in good health (CMV status not recorded). Some clones in this sample may be carry-over from other donors' samples. CDR3s include the opening cysteine and the closing phenylalanine or tryptophan. Each record gives: V gene, clone size, D gene, J gene, CDR3 protein, CDR3 DNA. A D gene is named only where the DNA matches it firmly. Size is omitted from some rows. Given values are once, few, many or a class for expanded clones.

>TRBV11-1|few|TRBD1|TRBJ1-2
CASSLGAGTGVCTF
TGTGCCAGCAGCTTAGGGGCCGGGACAGGAGTCTGCACCTTC
>TRBV7-2|NA|NA|TRBJ1-3
CASSLEISGNTIYF
TGTGCCAGCAGCTTAGAGATCTCTGGAAACACCATATATTTT
>TRBV14|few|NA|TRBJ1-5
CASSQDGNQPQHF
TGTGCCAGCAGCCAAGATGGGAATCAGCCCCAGCATTTT
>TRBV3-1|few|NA|TRBJ2-5
CASSQDWNNQETQYF
TGTGCCAGCAGCCAAGATTGGAACAACCAAGAGACCCAGTACTTC
>TRBV6-5|NA|TRBD2|TRBJ2-7
CASSPWTSGGEQYF
TGTGCCAGCAGTCCTTGGACTAGTGGAGGCGAGCAGTACTTC
>TRBV7-2|many|TRBD2|TRBJ2-5
CASSSRTSGPGETQYF
TGTGCCAGCAGCTCCCGGACTAGCGGGCCAGGGGAGACCCAGTACTTC
>TRBV7-8|NA|TRBD1|TRBJ2-2
CASSLPGGATGELFF
TGTGCCAGCAGCTTACCAGGGGGCGCCACCGGGGAGCTGTTTTTT
>TRBV19|many|NA|TRBJ2-3
CASSNGDTQYF
TGTGCCAGTAGTAACGGGGATACGCAGTATTTT
>TRBV7-2|many|TRBD1|TRBJ2-7
CASSSLTGAHEQYF
TGTGCCAGCAGCTCCTTGACAGGGGCACACGAGCAGTACTTC
>TRBV12-3/TRBV12-4|NA|NA|TRBJ1-6
CATGSSINSPLHF
TGTGCCACTGGGTCATCGATTAATTCACCCCTCCACTTT
>TRBV7-6|many|TRBD2|TRBJ2-1
CASSLERDYGPNEQFF
TGTGCCAGCAGCTTAGAACGGGACTACGGGCCTAATGAGCAGTTCTTC
>TRBV29-1|NA|NA|TRBJ1-3
CSVGRGSGNTIYF
TGCAGCGTTGGCCGGGGATCTGGAAACACCATATATTTT
>TRBV5-1|few|NA|TRBJ1-4
CASSPDSNEKLFF
TGCGCCAGCAGCCCGGACAGCAATGAAAAACTGTTTTTT
>TRBV28|NA|NA|TRBJ1-5
CASSPRLSFNQPQHF
TGTGCCAGCAGTCCGAGGCTCTCCTTCAATCAGCCCCAGCATTTT
>TRBV14|once|TRBD2|TRBJ2-1
CASSLIAGGFGLDEQFF
TGTGCCAGCAGCCTGATAGCGGGGGGGTTTGGTCTTGATGAGCAGTTCTTC
>TRBV29-1|NA|NA|TRBJ2-1
CSVKPLGGGPYNEQFF
TGCAGCGTTAAACCCCTCGGGGGTGGCCCTTACAATGAGCAGTTCTTC
>TRBV6-2/TRBV6-3|few|NA|TRBJ2-2
CASSYSRDPSSRGELFF
TGTGCCAGCAGTTACAGCAGGGACCCTTCGTCCAGGGGGGAGCTGTTTTTT
>TRBV7-6|NA|NA|TRBJ2-1
CASSFRIAAPINEQFF
TGTGCCAGCAGCTTTAGGATAGCGGCTCCAATAAATGAGCAGTTCTTC
>TRBV6-6|NA|NA|TRBJ1-1
CASTQQGINTEAFF
TGTGCCAGCACCCAACAGGGTATTAACACTGAAGCTTTCTTT
>TRBV2|NA|TRBD1|TRBJ2-2
CASSDVTGDTGELFF
TGTGCCAGCAGTGACGTGACAGGGGACACCGGGGAGCTGTTTTTT
>TRBV7-9|NA|NA|TRBJ1-2
CASSWDLGNYGYTF
TGTGCCAGCAGCTGGGACTTAGGGAACTATGGCTACACCTTC
>TRBV5-1|NA|TRBD1|TRBJ2-7
CASSLRDRAYEQYF
TGCGCCAGCAGCCTCCGGGACAGGGCTTACGAGCAGTACTTC
>TRBV7-9|NA|NA|TRBJ1-5
CASSLDTYQPQHF
TGTGCCAGCAGCTTGGACACCTATCAGCCCCAGCATTTT
>TRBV7-8|few|TRBD1|TRBJ1-4
CASSLGQGREKLFF
TGTGCCAGCAGCTTGGGACAGGGACGTGAAAAACTGTTTTTT
>TRBV12-3/TRBV12-4|few|NA|TRBJ2-7
CASSQGNEQYF
TGTGCCAGCAGTCAGGGTAACGAGCAGTACTTC
>TRBV11-2|many|NA|TRBJ2-2
CASSPSRDANTGELFF
TGTGCCAGCAGCCCCTCCAGGGACGCGAACACCGGGGAGCTGTTTTTT
>TRBV4-3|NA|NA|TRBJ2-7
CASSQGRENAYEQYF
TGCGCCAGCAGCCAAGGCAGGGAGAACGCCTACGAGCAGTACTTC
>TRBV15|NA|TRBD1|TRBJ2-1
CATDPGTGGYNEQFF
TGTGCCACCGATCCGGGGACAGGGGGTTACAATGAGCAGTTCTTC
>TRBV9|few|TRBD1|TRBJ1-5
CASSGGQGGQPQHF
TGTGCCAGCAGCGGCGGACAGGGGGGTCAGCCCCAGCATTTT
>TRBV7-2|NA|NA|TRBJ1-2
CASSLPPDISYGYTF
TGTGCCAGCAGCCTCCCCCCGGACATATCCTATGGCTACACCTTC
>TRBV2|NA|NA|TRBJ1-5
CASSEASRGGSQPQHF
TGTGCCAGCAGTGAAGCCTCAAGGGGGGGAAGTCAGCCCCAGCATTTT
>TRBV6-5|few|NA|TRBJ2-3
CASSYLAGATSTDTQYF
TGTGCCAGCAGTTACCTTGCAGGGGCCACAAGCACAGATACGCAGTATTTT
>TRBV6-1|NA|NA|TRBJ2-1
CASSEMGWALGANEQFF
TGTGCCAGCAGTGAAATGGGGTGGGCCCTCGGGGCCAATGAGCAGTTCTTC
>TRBV19|NA|NA|TRBJ1-5
CASMRRYSNQPQHF
TGTGCCAGTATGCGTAGATATAGCAATCAGCCCCAGCATTTT
>TRBV2|NA|NA|TRBJ2-7
CASTRDTPYEQYF
TGTGCCAGCACGAGGGACACTCCCTACGAGCAGTACTTC
>TRBV7-2|many|NA|TRBJ2-7
CASSLMARSYEQYF
TGTGCCAGCAGCTTAATGGCCCGCTCCTACGAGCAGTACTTC
>TRBV7-7|many|NA|TRBJ2-5
CASSQGGLETQYF
TGTGCTAGCAGTCAAGGGGGGCTCGAGACCCAGTACTTC
>TRBV4-3|NA|TRBD2|TRBJ2-7
CASSQDWTSGSHEQYF
TGCGCCAGCAGCCAAGATTGGACTAGCGGGAGCCACGAGCAGTACTTC
>TRBV7-8|many|TRBD2|TRBJ2-1
CASSFAGVSYNEQFF
TGTGCCAGCAGCTTTGCGGGAGTGAGCTACAATGAGCAGTTCTTC
>TRBV7-2|NA|TRBD2|TRBJ2-3
CASSLANLAGGVTDTQYF
TGTGCCAGCAGCTTAGCTAATTTAGCGGGAGGAGTCACAGATACGCAGTATTTT
>TRBV11-2|few|TRBD1|TRBJ1-5
CASSLDGAGGSNQPQHF
TGTGCCAGCAGCTTAGATGGAGCAGGGGGTAGCAATCAGCCCCAGCATTTT
>TRBV10-3|many|NA|TRBJ2-6
CAISQSSGANVLTF
TGTGCCATCAGTCAGAGCTCTGGGGCCAACGTCCTGACTTTC
>TRBV28|many|TRBD1|TRBJ2-7
CASSLRWRGQGREQYF
TGTGCCAGCAGTTTACGGTGGAGGGGACAGGGCCGAGAGCAGTACTTC
>TRBV19|many|NA|TRBJ1-6
CASSMADYNSPLHF
TGTGCCAGTAGTATGGCAGACTATAATTCACCCCTCCACTTT
>TRBV13|NA|NA|TRBJ1-3
CASSSQGSSGNTIYF
TGTGCCAGCAGCTCCCAGGGGAGCTCTGGAAACACCATATATTTT
>TRBV12-3/TRBV12-4|NA|NA|TRBJ2-2
CASSPRVANTGELFF
TGTGCCAGCAGTCCCAGAGTCGCGAACACCGGGGAGCTGTTTTTT
>TRBV4-2|NA|TRBD2|TRBJ2-3
CASSPRLAGDLDTQYF
TGTGCCAGCAGCCCGAGACTAGCGGGAGATTTAGATACGCAGTATTTT
>TRBV27|NA|NA|TRBJ1-2
CASSLSGAKLYGYTF
TGTGCCAGCAGTTTATCAGGGGCGAAACTCTATGGCTACACCTTC
>TRBV29-1|NA|TRBD2|TRBJ2-7
CSVTGLAGAWEQYF
TGCAGCGTTACAGGACTAGCGGGAGCCTGGGAGCAGTACTTC
>TRBV5-1|NA|TRBD1|TRBJ2-7
CASSLGSGQGSYEQYF
TGCGCCAGCAGCTTGGGGTCGGGACAGGGTTCCTACGAGCAGTACTTC
>TRBV7-8|NA|TRBD1|TRBJ1-1
CASSLSGTGHTEAFF
TGTGCCAGCAGCTTGTCCGGGACAGGTCACACTGAAGCTTTCTTT
>TRBV20-1|NA|TRBD2|TRBJ2-5
CSARPGTSGSGETQYF
TGCAGTGCTAGACCTGGGACTAGCGGGAGTGGAGAGACCCAGTACTTC
>TRBV28|NA|NA|TRBJ1-1
CASREGARDTEAFF
TGTGCCAGCAGAGAGGGCGCAAGGGACACTGAAGCTTTCTTT